This is a list of T cell receptor beta chains from one sample in a study of cytomegalovirus exposure and HLA in healthy donors. Method: immunoSEQ multiplex PCR; TCRdb's copy keeps in-frame clones and lacks some. Here the sample spans 100,000 or so clones, approximately 14% being singletons. The source material was PBMCs. The receptors originated from a female donor in good health and CMV-seronegative. Each CDR3 is given without its conserved first and last residue. The order of the fields is clone size, J gene, V gene, CDR3 protein. Clone size is not always given. Where it is, it says once, few, many or a class for expanded clones.

>few|TRBJ2-1|TRBV7-2
ASSSAGSSYNEQF
>NA|TRBJ2-1|TRBV30
AWRGPERGNSYNEQF
>NA|TRBJ1-5|TRBV11-2
ASSLVSGVQPQH
>few|TRBJ2-7|TRBV5-6
ASSSTRDREK
>few|TRBJ2-5|TRBV6-1
ATRSGETQY
>NA|TRBJ1-4|TRBV6-4
ASRKEGAINEKLF
>few|TRBJ2-1|TRBV10-3
ASYNPGTSAYNEQF
>few|TRBJ2-2|TRBV11-3
ASSLSRGTGELF
>few|TRBJ1-5|TRBV19
ASSMQGVDQPQH
>NA|TRBJ1-1|TRBV7-2
ASSSQVNTEAF
>few|TRBJ1-1|TRBV7-9
ASSAGGTTRNTEAF
>NA|TRBJ2-5|TRBV5-4
ASSLSQGQQAETQY
>few|TRBJ1-5|TRBV28
ASSLPDRNNQPQH
>NA|TRBJ1-5|TRBV28
ASTIGVIQPQH
>few|TRBJ1-2|TRBV28
ASSLLLRGGQGALGYGYT
>few|TRBJ2-7|TRBV29-1
SVAGGSSYEQY
>NA|TRBJ2-1|TRBV29-1
SADGLAGEALHSYNEQF
>few|TRBJ2-7|TRBV4-3
ASSQAQSGRYYEQY
>NA|TRBJ1-1|TRBV9
ASSVEGVRNTEAF
>few|TRBJ1-1|TRBV12-2
ASRLAWDRTEAF
>few|TRBJ1-2|TRBV27
ASSLNGVHYGYT
>NA|TRBJ1-2|TRBV7-2
ASSFGSSGSYGYT
>few|TRBJ1-5|TRBV10-3
AISQGDQPQH
>NA|TRBJ2-7|TRBV19
ASSGTSGSYEQY
>NA|TRBJ1-1|TRBV9
ASSVGPGERKNTEAF
>NA|TRBJ2-3|TRBV13
ASSSGLAGGPSGTDTQY
>NA|TRBJ2-7|TRBV4-2
ASSQAHGTSGLYEQY